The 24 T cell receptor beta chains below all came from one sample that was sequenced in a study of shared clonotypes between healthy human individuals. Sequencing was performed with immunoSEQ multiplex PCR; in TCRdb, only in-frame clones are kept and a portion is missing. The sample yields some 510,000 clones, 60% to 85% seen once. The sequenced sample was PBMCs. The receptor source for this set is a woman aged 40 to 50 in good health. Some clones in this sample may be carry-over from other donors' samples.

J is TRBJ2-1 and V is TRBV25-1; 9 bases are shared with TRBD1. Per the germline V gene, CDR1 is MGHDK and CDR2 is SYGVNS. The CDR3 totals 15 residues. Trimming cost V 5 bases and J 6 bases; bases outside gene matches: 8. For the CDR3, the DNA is TGTGCCAGCAGTTCCCCGGGACAGGGTGTCAATGAGCAGTTCTTC. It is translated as CASSSPGQGVNEQFF.

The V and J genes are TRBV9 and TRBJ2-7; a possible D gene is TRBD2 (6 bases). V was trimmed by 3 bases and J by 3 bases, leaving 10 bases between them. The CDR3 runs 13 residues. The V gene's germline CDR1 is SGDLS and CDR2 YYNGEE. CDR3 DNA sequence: TGTGCCAGCAGCGGCGGGGTGGGCTACGAGCAGTACTTC. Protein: CASSGGVGYEQYF.

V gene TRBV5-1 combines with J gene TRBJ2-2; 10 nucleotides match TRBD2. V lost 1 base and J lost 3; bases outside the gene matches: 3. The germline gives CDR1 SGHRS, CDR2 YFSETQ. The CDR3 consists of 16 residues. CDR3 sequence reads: CASSLRLAGDTGELFF. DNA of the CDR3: TGCGCCAGCAGCTTGCGGCTAGCGGGAGACACCGGGGAGCTGTTTTTT.

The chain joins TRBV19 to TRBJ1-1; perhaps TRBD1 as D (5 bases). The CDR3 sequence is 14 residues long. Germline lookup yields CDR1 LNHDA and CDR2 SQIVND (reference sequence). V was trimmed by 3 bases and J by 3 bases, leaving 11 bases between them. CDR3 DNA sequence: TGTGCCAGTAGTATGCCCAGGGCGGACACTGAAGCTTTCTTT. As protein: CASSMPRADTEAFF.

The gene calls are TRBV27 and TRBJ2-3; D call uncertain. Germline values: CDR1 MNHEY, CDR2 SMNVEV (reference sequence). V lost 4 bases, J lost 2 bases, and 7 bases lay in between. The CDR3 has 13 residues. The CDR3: CASSSPFTDTQYF. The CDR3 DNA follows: TGTGCCAGCAGTTCTCCATTCACAGATACGCAGTATTTT.

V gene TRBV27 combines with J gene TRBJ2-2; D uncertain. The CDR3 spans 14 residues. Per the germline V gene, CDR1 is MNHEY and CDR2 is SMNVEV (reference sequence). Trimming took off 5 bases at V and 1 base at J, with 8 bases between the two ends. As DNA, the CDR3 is TGTGCCAGCAGTCAATACAAGAACACCGGGGAGCTGTTTTTT. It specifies CASSQYKNTGELFF.

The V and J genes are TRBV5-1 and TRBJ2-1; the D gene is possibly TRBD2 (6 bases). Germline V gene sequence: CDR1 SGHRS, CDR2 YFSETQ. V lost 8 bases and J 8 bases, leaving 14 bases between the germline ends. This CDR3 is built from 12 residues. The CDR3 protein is CARKRRVDEQFF. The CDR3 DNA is TGCGCCAGGAAGAGGAGGGTTGATGAGCAGTTCTTC.

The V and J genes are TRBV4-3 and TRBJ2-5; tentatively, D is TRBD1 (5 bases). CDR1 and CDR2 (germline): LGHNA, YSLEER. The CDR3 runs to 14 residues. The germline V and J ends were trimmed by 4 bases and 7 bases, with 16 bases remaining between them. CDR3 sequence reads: CASSLSTQGRTQYF. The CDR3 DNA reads TGCGCCAGCAGCCTCAGTACTCAGGGAAGGACCCAGTACTTC.

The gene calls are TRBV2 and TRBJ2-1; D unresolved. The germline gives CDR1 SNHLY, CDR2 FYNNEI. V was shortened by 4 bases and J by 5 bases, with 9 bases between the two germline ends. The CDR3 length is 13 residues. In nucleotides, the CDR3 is TGTGCCAGCAGTGTACGACCAGACAATGAGCAGTTCTTC. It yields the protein CASSVRPDNEQFF. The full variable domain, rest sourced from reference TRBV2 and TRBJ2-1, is EPEVTQTPSHQVTQMGQEVILRCVPISNHLYFYWYRQILGQKVEFLVSFYNNEISEKSEIFDDQFSVERPDGSNFTLKIRSTKLEDSAMYFCASSVRPDNEQFFGPGTRLTVL.

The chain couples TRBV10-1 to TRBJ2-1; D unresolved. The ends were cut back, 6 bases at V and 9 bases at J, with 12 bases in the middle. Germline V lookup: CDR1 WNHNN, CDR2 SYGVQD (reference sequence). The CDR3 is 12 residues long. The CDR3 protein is CASSGPEGEQFF. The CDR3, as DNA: TGCGCCAGCAGCGGGCCAGAAGGTGAGCAGTTCTTC.

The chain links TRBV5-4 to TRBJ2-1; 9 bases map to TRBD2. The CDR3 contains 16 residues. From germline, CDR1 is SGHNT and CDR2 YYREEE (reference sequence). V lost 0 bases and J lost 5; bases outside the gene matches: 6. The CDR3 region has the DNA TGTGCCAGCAGCTTGGGAGGAGCGGGAGGAGACAATGAGCAGTTCTTC. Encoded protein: CASSLGGAGGDNEQFF.

CDR3 DNA sequence: TGTGCCAGCAGTTCGACAGGGGGTCTCGAGCAGTACTTC. It translates to CASSSTGGLEQYF. This chain links TRBV6-5 with TRBJ2-7, with 9 bases fitting TRBD1. Germline CDR1 and CDR2: MNHEY and SVGAGI. CDR3 length: 13 residues. Trimming cost V 4 bases and J 6 bases; bases outside gene matches: 4.

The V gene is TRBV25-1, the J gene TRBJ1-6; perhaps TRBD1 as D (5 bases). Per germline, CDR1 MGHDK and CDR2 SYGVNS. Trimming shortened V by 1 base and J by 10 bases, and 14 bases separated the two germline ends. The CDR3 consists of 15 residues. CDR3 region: CASSESGREGSPLHF. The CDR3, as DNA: TGTGCCAGCAGTGAATCGGGCAGGGAAGGATCACCCCTCCACTTT.

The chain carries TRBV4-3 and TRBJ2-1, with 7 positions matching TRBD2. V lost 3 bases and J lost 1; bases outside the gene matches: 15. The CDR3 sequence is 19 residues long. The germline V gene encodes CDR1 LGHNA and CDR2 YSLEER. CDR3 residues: CASSQAAPETSWSYNEQFF. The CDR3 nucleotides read TGCGCCAGCAGCCAGGCCGCCCCGGAGACTAGCTGGTCCTACAATGAGCAGTTCTTC.

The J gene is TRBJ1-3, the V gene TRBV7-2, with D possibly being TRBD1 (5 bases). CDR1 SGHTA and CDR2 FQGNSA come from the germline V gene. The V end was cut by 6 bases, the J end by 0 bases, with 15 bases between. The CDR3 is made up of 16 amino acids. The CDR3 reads CASRSRDVRSGNTIYF. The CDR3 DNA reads TGTGCCAGCAGGAGCCGGGACGTCCGCTCTGGAAACACCATATATTTT.

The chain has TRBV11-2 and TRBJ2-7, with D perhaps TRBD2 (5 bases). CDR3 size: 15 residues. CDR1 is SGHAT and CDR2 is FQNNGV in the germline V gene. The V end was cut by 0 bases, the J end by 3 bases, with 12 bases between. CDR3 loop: CASSLDRGLVYEQYF. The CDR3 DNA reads TGTGCCAGCAGCTTAGATAGAGGGCTAGTCTACGAGCAGTACTTC.

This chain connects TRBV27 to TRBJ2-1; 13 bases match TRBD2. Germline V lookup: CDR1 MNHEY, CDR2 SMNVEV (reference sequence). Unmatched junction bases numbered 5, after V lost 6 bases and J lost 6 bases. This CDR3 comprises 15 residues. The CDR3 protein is CASSLGLAGVNEQFF. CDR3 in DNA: TGTGCCAGCAGCCTCGGACTAGCGGGGGTCAATGAGCAGTTCTTC.

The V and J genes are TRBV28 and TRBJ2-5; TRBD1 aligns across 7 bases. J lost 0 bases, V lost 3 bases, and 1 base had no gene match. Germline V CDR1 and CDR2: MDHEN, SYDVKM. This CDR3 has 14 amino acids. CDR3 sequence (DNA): TGTGCCAGCAGTTTGGGACAGAACCAAGAGACCCAGTACTTC. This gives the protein CASSLGQNQETQYF.

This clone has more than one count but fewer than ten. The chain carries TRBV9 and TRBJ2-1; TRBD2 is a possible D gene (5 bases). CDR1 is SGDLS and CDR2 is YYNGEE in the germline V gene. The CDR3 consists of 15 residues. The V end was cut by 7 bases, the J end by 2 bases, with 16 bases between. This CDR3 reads CASAMAGGPYNEQFF. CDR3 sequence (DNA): TGTGCCAGCGCTATGGCGGGCGGGCCCTACAATGAGCAGTTCTTC.

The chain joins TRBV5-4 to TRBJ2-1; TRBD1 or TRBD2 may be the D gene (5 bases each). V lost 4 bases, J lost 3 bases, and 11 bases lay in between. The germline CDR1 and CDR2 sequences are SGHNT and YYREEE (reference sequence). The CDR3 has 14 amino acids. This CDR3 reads CASSEGRFYNEQFF. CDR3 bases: TGTGCCAGCAGCGAGGGACGGTTCTACAATGAGCAGTTCTTC. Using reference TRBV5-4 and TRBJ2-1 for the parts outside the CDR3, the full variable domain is ETGVTQSPTHLIKTRGQQVTLRCSSQSGHNTVSWYQQALGQGPQFIFQYYREEENGRGNFPPRFSGLQFPNYSSELNVNALELDDSALYLCASSEGRFYNEQFFGPGTRLTVL.

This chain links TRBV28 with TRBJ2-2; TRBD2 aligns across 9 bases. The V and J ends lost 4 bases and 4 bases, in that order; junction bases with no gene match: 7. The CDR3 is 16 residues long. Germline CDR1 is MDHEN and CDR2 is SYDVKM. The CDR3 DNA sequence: TGTGCCAGCAGTTGGAATAGCGGGAGTGGCACCGGGGAGCTGTTTTTT. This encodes CASSWNSGSGTGELFF.

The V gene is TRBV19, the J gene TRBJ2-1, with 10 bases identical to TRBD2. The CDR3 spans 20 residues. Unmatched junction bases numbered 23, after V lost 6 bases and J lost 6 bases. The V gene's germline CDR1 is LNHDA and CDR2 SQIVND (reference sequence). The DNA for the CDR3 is TGTGCCAGTAGCAGTCTGTTTTTAGCGGGAGGCCACCGGTCCGCCAATGAGCAGTTCTTC. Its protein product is CASSSLFLAGGHRSANEQFF.

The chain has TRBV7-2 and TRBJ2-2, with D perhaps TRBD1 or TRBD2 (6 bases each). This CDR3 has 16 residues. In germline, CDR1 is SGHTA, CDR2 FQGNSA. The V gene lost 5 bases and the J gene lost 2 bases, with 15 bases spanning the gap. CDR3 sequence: CASSPRGTLNTGELFF. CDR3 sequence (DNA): TGTGCCAGCAGCCCCCGGGGGACACTCAACACCGGGGAGCTGTTTTTT.

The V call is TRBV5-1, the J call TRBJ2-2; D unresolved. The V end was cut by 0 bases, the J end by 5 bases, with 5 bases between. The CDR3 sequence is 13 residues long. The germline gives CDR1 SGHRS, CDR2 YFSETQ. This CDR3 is CASSLVETGELFF. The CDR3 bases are TGCGCCAGCAGCTTGGTAGAGACCGGGGAGCTGTTTTTT.